The 4 T cell receptor beta chains in this list originate from one sample, sequenced in a study of high-grade serous ovarian cancer treatment subgroups. Tumor samples were taken before definitive surgery or chemotherapy. The protocol was immunoSEQ multiplex PCR, while the TCRdb copy is restricted to in-frame clones and leaves out a portion. Of a few thousand clones in the sample, around 76% were seen once. The sample comprised tumor tissue. The receptors stem from a human donor with high-grade serous ovarian cancer.

This rearrangement joins TRBV6-6 to TRBJ1-2; D not resolved. Per germline, CDR1 MNHNY and CDR2 SVGAGI (reference sequence). V was trimmed by 5 bases and J by 6 bases, leaving 19 bases between them. The CDR3 runs 15 residues. Here the CDR3 reads CASSAPSGLTDGYTF. The CDR3 region has the DNA TGTGCCAGCAGTGCCCCGTCGGGGTTAACGGATGGCTACACCTTC.

The chain employs TRBV9 and TRBJ2-3; 12 bases align to TRBD1. This CDR3 comprises 24 residues. Looked up from germline, CDR1 is SGDLS and CDR2 is YYNGEE. Germline trimming cut 3 bases from V and 4 bases from J; bases unmatched to any gene: 30. The CDR3 DNA reads as TGTGCCAGCAGCGGAACATTGGGACAGGGGGCCAGGCGTAAGCGGGAGGCTCCCGCAGATACGCAGTATTTT. Protein: CASSGTLGQGARRKREAPADTQYF.

V gene TRBV30 combines with J gene TRBJ2-7; TRBD2 agrees at 14 bases. CDR1 and CDR2 (germline): GTSNPN, SVGIG (reference sequence). V lost 4 bases, J lost 4 bases, and 3 bases stayed unmatched. CDR3 size: 14 residues. CDR3 amino acids: CAWTGTSGSYEQYF. CDR3 coding DNA: TGTGCCTGGACCGGGACTAGCGGGAGTTACGAGCAGTACTTC. The full variable domain, in which reference TRBV30 and TRBJ2-7 provide the parts outside the CDR3, is SQTIHQWPATLVQPVGSPLSLECTVEGTSNPNLYWYRQAAGRGLQLLFYSVGIGQISSEVPQNLSASRPQDRQFILSSKKLLLSDSGFYLCAWTGTSGSYEQYFGPGTRLTVT.

This chain links TRBV5-1 with TRBJ2-7; 14 bases map to TRBD2. Germline assignment: CDR1 SGHRS and CDR2 YFSETQ. The CDR3 is 16 amino acids. The J segment lost 3 bases and the V segment lost 6 bases, leaving 8 bases of the junction unmatched. The CDR3 loop reads CASTREGTSGSYEQYF. The DNA for the CDR3 is TGCGCCAGCACCAGGGAAGGGACTAGCGGGAGCTACGAGCAGTACTTC.